This T cell receptor (beta chain) was sequenced for a study of shared clonotypes between healthy human individuals. The assay ran at deep level. Profiling relied on immunoSEQ multiplex PCR, and the TCRdb table lists in-frame clones only, not all of them. Of about 470,000 clones listed, 75% to 85% are singletons. Source material: PBMCs. This TCR derives from a woman aged 40 to 49 in good health. Some clones in this sample may be carry-over from other donors' samples.

The CDR3 nucleotides read TGTGCCAGTAGTTGGCAGGGGCGCGGCGAGACCCAGTACTTC. Its protein product is CASSWQGRGETQYF. V gene TRBV19 combines with J gene TRBJ2-5; D is possibly TRBD1 (6 bases). Trimming removed 5 bases from V and 5 bases from J, with 15 bases in between. Germline loops: CDR1 LNHDA, CDR2 SQIVND (reference sequence). The CDR3 runs 14 residues.